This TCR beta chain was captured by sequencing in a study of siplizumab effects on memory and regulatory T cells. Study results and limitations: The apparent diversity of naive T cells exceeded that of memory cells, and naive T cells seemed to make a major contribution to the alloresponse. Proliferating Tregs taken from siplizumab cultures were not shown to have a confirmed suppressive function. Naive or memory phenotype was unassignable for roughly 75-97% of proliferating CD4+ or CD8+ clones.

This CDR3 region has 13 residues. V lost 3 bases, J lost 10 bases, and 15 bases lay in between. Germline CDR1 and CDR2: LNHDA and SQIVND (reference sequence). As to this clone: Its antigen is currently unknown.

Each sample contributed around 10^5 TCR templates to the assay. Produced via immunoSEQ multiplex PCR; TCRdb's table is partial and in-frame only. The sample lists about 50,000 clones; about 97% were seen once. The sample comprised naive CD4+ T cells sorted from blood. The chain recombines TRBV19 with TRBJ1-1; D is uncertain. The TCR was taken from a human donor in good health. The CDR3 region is CASSILGVEGAFF. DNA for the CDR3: TGTGCCAGTAGTATCCTCGGGGTGGAGGGAGCTTTCTTT.